This T cell receptor beta chain appears in the sequencing data of a study of blood T cell repertoires in COVID-19. Study context: Acute and convalescent COVID-19 specimens originated in the United States, Italy and Spain. Sources were T cells, B-cell-depleted T cells, or PBMCs; the material itself was cDNA or gDNA.

How the authors handled the data: Nucleated cell number was recorded as an estimate derived from reference gene primer amplification. TCRdb's copy holds only in-frame clones and misses some; the assay was immunoSEQ multiplex PCR. V, J and clone size are taken as reported in that table, and D and trimming were inferred from the DNA itself. The sample includes 200,000 to 250,000 clones, 75% to 90% seen only once; the top ten take 2% to 3%. Germline V lookup: CDR1 LNHDA, CDR2 SQIVND (reference sequence). V shed 7 bases, J shed 1 base, and the junction held 4 bases outside the gene matches. This CDR3 has 13 amino acids. Recruited during active infection, patients (from Seattle) were subsequently followed longitudinally.

The sample was peripheral blood. The V gene is TRBV19, the J gene TRBJ2-7; 7 bases agree with TRBD2. This TCR was sampled from a man younger than 40 with COVID-19, enrolled during active disease. CDR3 DNA sequence: TGTGCCAGTAACGAAGCGGGATCCTACGAGCAGTACTTC. Translated: CASNEAGSYEQYF. The full variable domain, in which reference TRBV19 and TRBJ2-7 provide the parts outside the CDR3, is DGGITQSPKYLFRKEGQNVTLSCEQNLNHDAMYWYRQDPGQGLRLIYYSQIVNDFQKGDIAEGYSVSREKKESFPLTVTSAQKNPTAFYLCASNEAGSYEQYFGPGTRLTVT.